This T cell receptor beta chain derives from a study of technical replicates of blood from a handful of donors. Profiling relied on immunoSEQ multiplex PCR, and the TCRdb table lists in-frame clones only, not all of them. This table holds tens of thousands of clones, roughly 94% found once. In germline, CDR1 is SGHRS, CDR2 YFSETQ. This CDR3 region has 15 residues. Trimming at V came to 1 base and at J to 4 bases, leaving 6 bases not matched to a gene. The sequence derives from a human donor in good health. The sample was T cells isolated from PBMCs. This sequence joins TRBV5-1 and TRBJ2-7; 9 bases fit TRBD1. CDR3 region: CASSLLTGQGYEQYF. The DNA of the CDR3 is TGCGCCAGCAGCTTGCTCACCGGACAGGGGTACGAGCAGTACTTC.